This section outlines one TCR beta chain sequence together with its context. What it recognizes is unknown. CDR3 size: 11 residues. Germline lookup yields CDR1 SNHLY and CDR2 FYNNEI. The V end was cut by 7 bases, the J end by 6 bases, with 9 bases between. Sequenced by immunoSEQ multiplex PCR; TCRdb stores in-frame clones only, minus some. This table holds about 21,000 clones, roughly 92% found once. These data belong to a study of T cell clones after liver transplantation. About the research overall: Graft-donor-reactive sequences were compared with third-party-reactive TCRbeta sequences from pre-transplant mixed lymphocyte reactions. Study outcomes and limitations: In 5 of 8 subjects, circulating graft-donor-reactive CD4 TCRbeta sequences fell significantly after transplant.

This chain joins TRBV2 and TRBJ1-1; D gene ambiguous. Specimen: CD8+ T cells from blood, collected around 25 months after liver transplant. The sequence derives from a human patient who received a liver transplant. Part of the T cells may come from the graft donor. The CDR3 nucleotides read TGTGCCAGCAAATCGGATGCTGAAGCTTTCTTT. Residues: CASKSDAEAFF.